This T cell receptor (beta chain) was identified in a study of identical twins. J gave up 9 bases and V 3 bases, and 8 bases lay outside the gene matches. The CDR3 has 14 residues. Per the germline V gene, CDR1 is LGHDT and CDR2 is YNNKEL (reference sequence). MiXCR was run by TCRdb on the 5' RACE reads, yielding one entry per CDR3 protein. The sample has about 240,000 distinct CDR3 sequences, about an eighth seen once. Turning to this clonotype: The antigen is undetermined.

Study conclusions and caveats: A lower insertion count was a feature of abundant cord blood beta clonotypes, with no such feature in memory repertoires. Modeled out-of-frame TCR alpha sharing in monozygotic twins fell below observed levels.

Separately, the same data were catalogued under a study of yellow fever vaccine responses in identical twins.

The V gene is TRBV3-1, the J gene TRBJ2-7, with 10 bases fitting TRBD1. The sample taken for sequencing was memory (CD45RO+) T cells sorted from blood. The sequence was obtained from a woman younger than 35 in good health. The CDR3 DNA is TGTGCCAGCAGCCACTCCGGGACAGGGGAAGGGCAGTACTTC. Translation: CASSHSGTGEGQYF.